The 22 T cell receptor beta chains in this list originate from one sample, sequenced in a study of T cell clonality in common variable immunodeficiency. Produced via immunoSEQ multiplex PCR; TCRdb's table is partial and in-frame only. The sample holds tens of thousands of clones, and no clone turns up only once. The sample comprised peripheral blood mononuclear cells. These receptors were taken from a person aged 18-69 years in good health.

This clone has at least ten counts. The DNA ends 3 residues before the CDR3 does, and the rest of the CDR3 is filled in from the germline J gene. The genes are TRBV30 and TRBJ1-2; TRBD1 agrees at 11 bases. The CDR3 extends over 14 amino acids. The germline gives CDR1 GTSNPN, CDR2 SVGIG (reference sequence). With V trimmed by 4 bases and J by 4 bases, 5 bases remained unmatched. Here the CDR3 reads CAWTGTGGIYGYTF. Incomplete CDR3 DNA: TGTGCCTGGACGGGGACAGGGGGGATCTATGGC.

This clone was found many times. Sequencing ends 3 residues short of the CDR3 end; the germline J gene provides the rest. This chain links TRBV30 with TRBJ2-2; no reliable D call. Germline V gene data show CDR1 as GTSNPN and CDR2 as SVGIG (reference sequence). The V and J ends lost 0 bases and 7 bases respectively, with 12 bases between them. The CDR3 totals 14 residues. CDR3 DNA (partial): TGTGCCTGGAGTGTACTTCTTTCGGGCGGGGAG. Its translation is CAWSVLLSGGE. The CDR3 in its entirety is CAWSVLLSGGELFF.

Many counts were recorded for this clone. The sequenced fragment ends 3 residues before the CDR3 boundary, so the rest is inferred from the germline J gene. The V call is TRBV7-9, the J call TRBJ2-7; 14 bases map to TRBD2. Per the germline V gene, CDR1 is SEHNR and CDR2 is FQNEAQ (reference sequence). The CDR3 has 15 residues. The V segment lost 4 bases and the J segment 5 bases; nucleotides outside the gene matches: 4. Partial CDR3 DNA: TGTGCCAGCAGCTCAAGGGGACTAGCGGGAGACGAG. Amino acid sequence: CASSSRGLAGDE. The whole CDR3 protein is CASSSRGLAGDEQYF.

In this sample, this clone turned up many times. The CDR3 is cut off 3 residues early in the read; its end comes from the germline J gene. The J gene is TRBJ1-2, the V gene TRBV30; unclear D gene. This CDR3 region has 12 residues. Looked up from germline, CDR1 is GTSNPN and CDR2 is SVGIG (reference sequence). V was shortened by 0 bases and J by 5 bases, with 7 bases between the two germline ends. CDR3 DNA (partial): TGTGCCTGGAGTGTAACGGGTTATGGC. Protein: CAWSVTGYG. In full, the CDR3 is CAWSVTGYGYTF.

In this sample, this clone turned up many times. The sequence runs out 3 residues before the end of the CDR3; the remainder is reconstructed from the germline J gene. This sequence joins TRBV7-9 and TRBJ2-5, with 11 bases matching TRBD1. The CDR3 length is 15 residues. V lost 4 bases and J lost 5; bases outside the gene matches: 6. The germline gives CDR1 SEHNR, CDR2 FQNEAQ (reference sequence). The part of the CDR3 DNA that was read is TGTGCCAGCAGCTCGGACAGGGGGCGCTGGGAGACC. Its protein is CASSSDRGRWET. The whole CDR3 sequence reads CASSSDRGRWETQYF.

This clone was recorded many times. The sequenced fragment ends 3 residues before the CDR3 boundary, so the rest is inferred from the germline J gene. The genes are TRBV19 and TRBJ2-2; the D is unclear. CDR3 length equals 12 residues. Trimming took 10 bases from V and 4 from J, leaving 10 bases between them. Germline CDR1 is LNHDA and CDR2 is SQIVND (reference sequence). The CDR3: CATEEVTGELFF. The CDR3 bases that were read are TGTGCCACCGAAGAGGTCACCGGGGAG.

This clone came up many times. The CDR3 is cut off 3 residues early in the read; its end comes from the germline J gene. V usage is TRBV20-1 and J usage is TRBJ2-7, with 9 bases that match TRBD2. The V and J ends lost 6 bases and 5 bases, in that order; junction bases with no gene match: 8. CDR1 is DFQATT, CDR2 SNEGSKA, per germline (reference sequence). The CDR3 extends over 13 amino acids. The chain's CDR3 is CSAHSGSSHEQYF. The part of the CDR3 DNA that was read is TGCAGTGCACATAGCGGGAGCTCTCACGAG.

This clone was found many times. The read falls 3 residues short of the CDR3 end, and the missing part is taken from the germline J gene. The chain recombines TRBV6-1 with TRBJ1-1; D gene ambiguous. Trimming shortened V by 4 bases and J by 1 base, and 7 bases separated the two germline ends. This CDR3 is built from 13 residues. Germline-derived CDR1 and CDR2 are MNHNS and SASEGT. CDR3 loop: CASSVQQNTEAFF. The covered CDR3 bases are TGTGCCAGCAGTGTACAGCAGAACACTGAA.

With respect to this clone: The read falls 3 residues short of the CDR3 end, and the missing part is taken from the germline J gene. This chain uses TRBV10-2 with TRBJ1-3; D remains unclear. V was trimmed by 7 bases and J by 2 bases, leaving 9 bases between them. CDR1 WSHSY and CDR2 SAAADI come from the germline V gene. The CDR3 spans 13 residues. The chain's CDR3 is CASNAGPGNTIYF. The sequenced CDR3 bases are TGCGCCAGCAACGCAGGCCCTGGAAACACC.

This clone appeared many times. The CDR3 end is not reached by the read, which stops 3 residues before it; the germline J gene fills it in. This sequence joins TRBV12-5 and TRBJ2-7; TRBD2 agrees at 7 bases. The CDR3 runs to 15 residues. V shed 6 bases, J shed 0 bases, and the junction held 8 bases outside the gene matches. CDR1 is LGHNT and CDR2 is FRNRAP in the germline V gene. The CDR3 here is CASGPGTISSYEQYF. The CDR3 bases that were read are TGTGCTAGTGGACCTGGGACTATCAGCTCCTACGAG.

This clone was observed at least ten times. The CDR3 goes on 3 residues after the read ends, and that part is filled in from the germline J gene. This chain uses TRBV10-1 with TRBJ2-3, with 7 bases matching TRBD1. This CDR3 contains 15 residues. In germline, CDR1 is WNHNN, CDR2 SYGVQD (reference sequence). V lost 3 bases to trimming and J lost 2 bases; unmatched junction nucleotides: 5. The CDR3 here is CASSDGQVATDTQYF. The sequenced part of the CDR3 DNA is TGCGCCAGCAGTGATGGACAGGTAGCCACAGATACG.

This clone has at least ten counts. The read is 3 residues too short to cover the CDR3 end, so that end is filled in from the germline J gene. The chain uses TRBV7-2 and TRBJ2-5; D unresolved. The CDR3 sequence is 13 residues long. CDR1 and CDR2 from the germline V gene are SGHTA and FQGNSA. V lost 2 bases, J lost 5 bases, and 9 bases lay in between. CDR3 in amino acids: CASSLKFGETQYF. The sequenced part of the CDR3 DNA is TGTGCCAGCAGCTTAAAATTCGGGGAGACC.

This clone occurred many times. The CDR3 end lies 3 residues beyond the end of the read and is filled in from the germline J gene. V gene TRBV5-4 combines with J gene TRBJ2-7, with 8 bases lining up with TRBD1. Trimming at V came to 4 bases and at J to 3 bases, leaving 6 bases not matched to a gene. Germline V gene lookup returns CDR1 SGHNT and CDR2 YYREEE (reference sequence). CDR3 size: 14 residues. The CDR3 bases that were read are TGTGCCAGCAGCCCCGGGACAGGAGACTACGAG. Translation: CASSPGTGDYE. The full CDR3 protein reads CASSPGTGDYEQYF.

The table lists this clone with many counts. The sequence runs out 3 residues before the end of the CDR3; the remainder is reconstructed from the germline J gene. V is TRBV20-1 and J is TRBJ1-1; TRBD1 matches 10 bases. V lost 7 bases to trimming and J lost 4 bases; unmatched junction nucleotides: 12. In germline, CDR1 is DFQATT, CDR2 SNEGSKA (reference sequence). This CDR3 contains 15 residues. CDR3 bases read: TGCAGTGTTCACGACAGGGGGCAATCGAGCACTGAA. This encodes CSVHDRGQSSTE. The whole CDR3 protein reads CSVHDRGQSSTEAFF.

This clone was counted ten times or more. From the germline J gene comes the end of the CDR3, since the read stops 3 residues before it. J is TRBJ2-7 and V is TRBV20-1; 8 nucleotides agree with TRBD2. The CDR3 has 17 residues. The V and J ends lost 2 bases and 1 base, in that order; junction bases with no gene match: 13. CDR1 DFQATT and CDR2 SNEGSKA come from the germline V gene (reference sequence). The chain's CDR3 is CSARYMGAAGGSYEQYF. CDR3 bases read: TGCAGTGCTAGATATATGGGCGCTGCGGGAGGATCCTACGAG.

In this sample, this clone turned up many times. The read terminates 3 residues before the CDR3 end, so the remaining end is supplied by the germline J gene. This chain joins TRBV7-2 and TRBJ2-7, with D perhaps being TRBD1 or TRBD2 (5 bases each). The CDR3 is 15 amino acids. Germline V lookup: CDR1 SGHTA, CDR2 FQGNSA. Deletions cut 1 base from V and 0 bases from J, with 10 bases between. The chain's CDR3 is CASSLGAGSSYEQYF. CDR3 DNA, as far as it was read: TGTGCCAGCAGCTTAGGGGCAGGGAGCTCCTACGAG.

This clone appeared many times. With the read ending 3 residues before the CDR3 end, the germline J gene is used to fill in that end. The rearrangement uses TRBV6-2 or TRBV6-3 and TRBJ2-7; TRBD1 aligns across 7 bases. This CDR3 contains 16 residues. Germline V gene data show CDR1 as MNHEY and CDR2 as SVGEGT. The V and J ends lost 0 bases and 3 bases, in that order; junction bases with no gene match: 8. The sequenced CDR3 bases are TGTGCCAGCAGTTACTCGACTGTACAGGGGAACTACGAG. Translated, it gives CASSYSTVQGNYE. The CDR3 reads in full as CASSYSTVQGNYEQYF.

This clone has a count of ten or more. The read ends 3 residues before the CDR3 terminus; that terminus is restored from the germline J gene. The chain carries TRBV3-1 (or the pseudogene TRBV3-2) and TRBJ1-2; no definite D call. The CDR3 totals 14 residues. Germline V gene data show CDR1 as LGHDT and CDR2 as YNNKEL (reference sequence). Trimming removed 3 bases at V and 1 base at J, with 9 bases between. The CDR3 bases that were read are TGTGCCAGCAGCCAGGGCGGACTTAACTATGGC. Its protein is CASSQGGLNYG. The CDR3 reads in full as CASSQGGLNYGYTF.

This clone was picked up many times. The read finishes 3 residues shy of the CDR3 end, and the germline J gene is used to complete it. The V and J genes are TRBV20-1 and TRBJ2-7; 8 nucleotides agree with TRBD2. The CDR3 spans 14 residues. Germline V gene sequence: CDR1 DFQATT, CDR2 SNEGSKA (reference sequence). The V segment lost 2 bases and the J segment 6 bases; nucleotides outside the gene matches: 9. The covered CDR3 bases are TGCAGTGCTAGAACGAGCGGGAGATTGAGCGAG. Its protein is CSARTSGRLSE. The full CDR3 is CSARTSGRLSEQYF.

In this sample, this clone turned up many times. The read falls 3 residues short of the CDR3 end, and the missing part is taken from the germline J gene. The V and J genes are TRBV9 and TRBJ2-3; TRBD2 might be the D (5 bases). CDR1 is SGDLS and CDR2 is YYNGEE in the germline V gene. V was trimmed by 0 bases and J by 8 bases, leaving 13 bases between them. The CDR3 sequence is 14 residues long. CDR3 region: CASSVDLLASTQYF. Incomplete CDR3 DNA: TGTGCCAGCAGCGTAGACCTCCTAGCAAGTACG.

The sample holds many counts of this clone. The observed sequence ends 3 residues before the CDR3 terminus, with the missing tail filled in from the germline J gene. The chain has TRBV5-6 and TRBJ2-3, with TRBD1 matching 7 bases. The CDR3 has 12 amino acids. CDR1 and CDR2 from the germline V gene are SGHDT and YYEEEE. The CDR3 protein is CASSLGDSTQYF. CDR3 DNA (partial): TGTGCCAGCAGCTTAGGGGACAGCACG. The full variable domain, its missing parts supplied by reference TRBV5-6 and TRBJ2-3, is DAGVTQSPTHLIKTRGQQVTLRCSPKSGHDTVSWYQQALGQGPQFIFQYYEEEERQRGNFPDRFSGHQFPNYSSELNVNALLLGDSALYLCASSLGDSTQYFGPGTRLTVL.

This clone was recorded a few times. The read terminates 3 residues before the CDR3 end, so the remaining end is supplied by the germline J gene. This chain uses TRBV10-2 with TRBJ2-1, with a possible D match to TRBD2 (6 bases). CDR3 length: 16 residues. Germline V CDR1 and CDR2: WSHSY, SAAADI. V lost 0 bases to trimming and J lost 8 bases, with 17 bases between them. CDR3 bases read: TGCGCCAGCAGTGAGTCGGACTACGGAGAGCAGGATGAG. Translating it yields CASSESDYGEQDE. Given in full, the CDR3 is CASSESDYGEQDEQFF.